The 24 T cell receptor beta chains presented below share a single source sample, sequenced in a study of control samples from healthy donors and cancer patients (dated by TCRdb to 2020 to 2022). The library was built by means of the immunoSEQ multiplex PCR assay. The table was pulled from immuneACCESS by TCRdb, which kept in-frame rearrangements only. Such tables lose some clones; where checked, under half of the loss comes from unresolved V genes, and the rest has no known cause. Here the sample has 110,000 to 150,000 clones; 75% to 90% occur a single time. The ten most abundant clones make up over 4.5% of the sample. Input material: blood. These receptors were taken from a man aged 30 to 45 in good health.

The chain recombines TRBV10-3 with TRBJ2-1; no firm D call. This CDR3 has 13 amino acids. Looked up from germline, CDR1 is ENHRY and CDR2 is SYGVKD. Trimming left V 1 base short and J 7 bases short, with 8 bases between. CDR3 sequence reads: CAISEWPVNEQFF. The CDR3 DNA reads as TGTGCCATCAGTGAGTGGCCGGTAAATGAGCAGTTCTTC.

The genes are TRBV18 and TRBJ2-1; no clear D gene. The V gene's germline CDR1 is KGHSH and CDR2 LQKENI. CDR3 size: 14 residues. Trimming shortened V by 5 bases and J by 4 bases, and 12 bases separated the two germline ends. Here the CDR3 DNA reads TGTGCCAGCTCAACCAACTGGGGATACAATGAGCAGTTCTTC. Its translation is CASSTNWGYNEQFF.

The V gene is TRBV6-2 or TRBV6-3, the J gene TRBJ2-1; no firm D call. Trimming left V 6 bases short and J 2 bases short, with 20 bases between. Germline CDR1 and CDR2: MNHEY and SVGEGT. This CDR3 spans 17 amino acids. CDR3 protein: CASSPHVSGLTYNEQFF. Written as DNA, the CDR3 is TGTGCCAGCAGCCCTCACGTGTCAGGCCTAACCTACAATGAGCAGTTCTTC.

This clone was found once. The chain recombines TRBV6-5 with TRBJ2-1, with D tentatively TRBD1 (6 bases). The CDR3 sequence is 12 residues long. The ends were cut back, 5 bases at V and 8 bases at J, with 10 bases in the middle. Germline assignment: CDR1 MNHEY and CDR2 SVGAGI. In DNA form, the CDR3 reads TGTGCCAGCAGTACAGGGTACGATGAGCAGTTCTTC. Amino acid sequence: CASSTGYDEQFF.

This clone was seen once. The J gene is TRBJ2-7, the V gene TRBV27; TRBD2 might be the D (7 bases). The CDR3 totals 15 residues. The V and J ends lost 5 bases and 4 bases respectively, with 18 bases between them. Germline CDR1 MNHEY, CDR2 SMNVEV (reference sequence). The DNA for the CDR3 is TGTGCCAGCAGTCCCTTAGGGGGAGGGGTTTACGAGCAGTACTTC. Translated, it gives CASSPLGGGVYEQYF.

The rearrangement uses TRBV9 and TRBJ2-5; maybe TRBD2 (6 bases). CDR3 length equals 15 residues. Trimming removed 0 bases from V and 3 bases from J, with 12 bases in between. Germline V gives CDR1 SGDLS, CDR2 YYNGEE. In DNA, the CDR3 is TGTGCCAGCAGCGTAGGCTCGAGGGAGGAAGAGACCCAGTACTTC. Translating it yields CASSVGSREEETQYF.

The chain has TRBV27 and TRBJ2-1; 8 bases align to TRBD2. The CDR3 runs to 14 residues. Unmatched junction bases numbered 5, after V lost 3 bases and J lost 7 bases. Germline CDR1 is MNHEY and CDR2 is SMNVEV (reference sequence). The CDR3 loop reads CASSLSGGRNEQFF. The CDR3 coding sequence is TGTGCCAGCAGTTTGTCGGGGGGGCGGAATGAGCAGTTCTTC.

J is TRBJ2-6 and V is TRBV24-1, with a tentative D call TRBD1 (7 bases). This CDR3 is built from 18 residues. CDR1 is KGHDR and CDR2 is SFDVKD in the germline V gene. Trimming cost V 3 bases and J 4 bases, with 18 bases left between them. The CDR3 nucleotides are TGTGCCACCAGTGATCCCGACAGGGACGGGAGAGGGGCCAACGTCCTGACTTTC. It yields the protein CATSDPDRDGRGANVLTF.

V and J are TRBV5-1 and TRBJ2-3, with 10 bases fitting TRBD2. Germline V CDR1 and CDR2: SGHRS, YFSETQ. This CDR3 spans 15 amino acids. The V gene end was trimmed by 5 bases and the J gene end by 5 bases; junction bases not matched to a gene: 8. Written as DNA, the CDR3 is TGCGCCAGCAGTTTGCAGCGGGGGGGTATAGATACGCAGTATTTT. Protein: CASSLQRGGIDTQYF.

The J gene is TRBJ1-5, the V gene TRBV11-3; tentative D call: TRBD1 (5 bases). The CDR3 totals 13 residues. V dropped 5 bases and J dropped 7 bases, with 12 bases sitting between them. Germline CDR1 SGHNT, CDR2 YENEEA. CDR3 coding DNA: TGTGCCAGCAGCCCCGGCGGGGGACAGCCCCAGCATTTT. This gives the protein CASSPGGGQPQHF.

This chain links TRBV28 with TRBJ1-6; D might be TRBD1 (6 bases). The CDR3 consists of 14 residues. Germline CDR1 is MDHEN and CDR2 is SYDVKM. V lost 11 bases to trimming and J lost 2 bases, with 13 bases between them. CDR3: CAAHRDTYNSPLHF. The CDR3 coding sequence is TGTGCCGCCCACCGGGACACCTATAATTCACCCCTCCACTTT.

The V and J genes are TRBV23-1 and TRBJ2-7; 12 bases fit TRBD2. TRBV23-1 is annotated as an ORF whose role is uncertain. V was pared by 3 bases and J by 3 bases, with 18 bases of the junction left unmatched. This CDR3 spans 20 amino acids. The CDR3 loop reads CASSQFPSGGVWLSYYEQYF. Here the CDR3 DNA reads TGCGCCAGCAGTCAGTTTCCTAGCGGGGGGGTTTGGCTCTCGTACTACGAGCAGTACTTC.

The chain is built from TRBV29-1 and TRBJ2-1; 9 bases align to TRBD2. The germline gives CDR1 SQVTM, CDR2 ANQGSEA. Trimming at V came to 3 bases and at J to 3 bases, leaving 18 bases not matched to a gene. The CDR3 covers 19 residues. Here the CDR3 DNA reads TGCAGCGTTGAGGGGGGCCCTGGGGCAGGACTAGCGCTCTACAATGAGCAGTTCTTC. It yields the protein CSVEGGPGAGLALYNEQFF.

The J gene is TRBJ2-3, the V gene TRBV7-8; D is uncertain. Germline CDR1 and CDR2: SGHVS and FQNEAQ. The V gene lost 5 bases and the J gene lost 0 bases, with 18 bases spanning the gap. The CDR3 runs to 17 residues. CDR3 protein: CASSQQYSASSTDTQYF. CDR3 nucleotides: TGTGCCAGCAGCCAACAATACAGTGCCTCTAGCACAGATACGCAGTATTTT.

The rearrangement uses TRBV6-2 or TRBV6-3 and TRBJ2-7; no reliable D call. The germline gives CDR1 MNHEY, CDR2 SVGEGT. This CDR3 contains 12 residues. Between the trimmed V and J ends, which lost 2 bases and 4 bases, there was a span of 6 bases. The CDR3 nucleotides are TGTGCCAGCAGTTACGGGGTATACGAGCAGTACTTC. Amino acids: CASSYGVYEQYF.

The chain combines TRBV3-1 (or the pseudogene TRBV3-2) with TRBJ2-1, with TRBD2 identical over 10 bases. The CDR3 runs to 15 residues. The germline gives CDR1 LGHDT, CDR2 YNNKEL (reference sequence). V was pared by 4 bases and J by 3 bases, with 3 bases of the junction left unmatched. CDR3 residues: CASSRGLADYNEQFF. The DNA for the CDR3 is TGTGCCAGCAGCCGAGGACTAGCGGACTACAATGAGCAGTTCTTC.

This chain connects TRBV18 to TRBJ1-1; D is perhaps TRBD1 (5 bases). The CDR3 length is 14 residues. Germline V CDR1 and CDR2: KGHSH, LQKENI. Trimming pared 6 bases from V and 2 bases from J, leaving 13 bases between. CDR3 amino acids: CASSRVQDNTEAFF. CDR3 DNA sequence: TGTGCCAGCTCCCGCGTACAGGACAACACTGAAGCTTTCTTT.

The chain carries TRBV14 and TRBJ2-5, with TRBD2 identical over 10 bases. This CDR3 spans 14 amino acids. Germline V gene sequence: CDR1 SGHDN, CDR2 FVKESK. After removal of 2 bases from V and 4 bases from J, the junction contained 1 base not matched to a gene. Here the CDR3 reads CASSQLAGAETQYF. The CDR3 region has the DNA TGTGCCAGCAGCCAACTAGCGGGGGCAGAGACCCAGTACTTC.

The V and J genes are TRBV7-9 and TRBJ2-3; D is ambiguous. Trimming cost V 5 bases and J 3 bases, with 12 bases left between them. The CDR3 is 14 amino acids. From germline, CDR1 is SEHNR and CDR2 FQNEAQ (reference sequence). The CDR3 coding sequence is TGTGCCAGCAGCACGCGACACGGGACAGATACGCAGTATTTT. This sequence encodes CASSTRHGTDTQYF.

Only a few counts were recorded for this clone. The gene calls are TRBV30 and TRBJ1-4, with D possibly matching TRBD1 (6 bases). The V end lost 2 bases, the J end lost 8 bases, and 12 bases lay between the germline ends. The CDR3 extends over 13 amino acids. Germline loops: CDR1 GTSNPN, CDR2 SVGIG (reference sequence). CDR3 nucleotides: TGTGCCTGGAGTCGGGGGCACGGGGAAAAACTGTTTTTT. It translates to CAWSRGHGEKLFF.

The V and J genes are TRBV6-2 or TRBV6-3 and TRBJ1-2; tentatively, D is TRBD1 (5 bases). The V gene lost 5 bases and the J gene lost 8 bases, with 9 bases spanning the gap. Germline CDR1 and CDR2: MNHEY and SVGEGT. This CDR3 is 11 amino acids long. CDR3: CASSAGQGYTF. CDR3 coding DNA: TGTGCCAGCAGTGCAGGGCAGGGCTACACCTTC.

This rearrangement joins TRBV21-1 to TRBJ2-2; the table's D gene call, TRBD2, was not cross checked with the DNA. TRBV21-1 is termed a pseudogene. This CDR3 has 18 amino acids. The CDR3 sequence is CASSKAPSGGAFPGELFF. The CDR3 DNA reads TGTGCCAGCAGCAAAGCCCCTAGCGGGGGGGCTTTCCCCGGGGAGCTGTTTTTT.

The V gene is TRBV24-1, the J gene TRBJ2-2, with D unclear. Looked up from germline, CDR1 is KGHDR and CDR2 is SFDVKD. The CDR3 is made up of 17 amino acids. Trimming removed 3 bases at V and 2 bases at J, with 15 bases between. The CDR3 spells CATSDPRKGQNTGELFF. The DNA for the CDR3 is TGTGCCACCAGTGATCCTCGGAAGGGCCAAAACACCGGGGAGCTGTTTTTT.

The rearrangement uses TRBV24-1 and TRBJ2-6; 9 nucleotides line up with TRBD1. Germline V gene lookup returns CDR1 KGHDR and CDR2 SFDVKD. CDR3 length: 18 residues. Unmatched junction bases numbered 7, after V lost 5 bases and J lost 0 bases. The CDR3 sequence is CATSVWDRVNSGANVLTF. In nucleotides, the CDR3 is TGTGCCACCAGTGTCTGGGACAGGGTCAACTCTGGGGCCAACGTCCTGACTTTC.